Presented here are 27 T cell receptor beta chains from one specimen sequenced in a study of post-analysis software for immune sequencing data. Study conclusions and caveats: About five TRBV segments, including TRBV5-6, TRBV5-1 and TRBV20-1, were more frequent in patients than controls.

Their cognate antigens are unknown. Unique molecular identifiers were carried by the TCR beta cDNA libraries. TCRdb re-called the PCR reads through MiXCR, storing one row per CDR3 protein. The sample consists of over 150,000 distinct CDR3 sequences, 30% of them appearing once. The sequenced material came from blood. The receptors here all came from a girl aged 5 to 17 with multiple sclerosis.

The table lists this clonotype with a few counts. The chain uses TRBV28 and TRBJ1-1; 9 bases align to TRBD1. The CDR3 length is 14 residues. The V and J ends lost 6 bases and 4 bases, in that order; junction bases with no gene match: 6. CDR1 and CDR2 from the germline V gene are MDHEN and SYDVKM. The CDR3 DNA reads TGTGCCAGCAGGGGACAGGGACGTGTCACTGAAGCTTTCTTT. Encoded protein: CASRGQGRVTEAFF.

The V gene is TRBV6-1, the J gene TRBJ2-7; D is perhaps TRBD1 or TRBD2 (5 bases each). The V and J ends lost 7 bases and 2 bases respectively, with 15 bases between them. Germline V CDR1 and CDR2: MNHNS, SASEGT. This CDR3 region has 14 residues. This CDR3 reads CASKRDPGPYEQYF. As DNA, the CDR3 is TGTGCCAGCAAAAGAGACCCGGGACCCTACGAGCAGTACTTC.

This clonotype was seen repeatedly, ten times or more. J is TRBJ2-7 and V is TRBV5-1; the D gene is possibly TRBD2 (6 bases). Deletions cut 0 bases from V and 5 bases from J, with 15 bases between. CDR1 is SGHRS and CDR2 is YFSETQ in the germline V gene. This CDR3 has 15 amino acids. The DNA of the CDR3 is TGCGCCAGCAGCTTGGGTAATGCGGGGCTCCACGAGCAGTACTTC. It translates to CASSLGNAGLHEQYF.

This sequence joins TRBV5-1 and TRBJ2-1, with D possibly being TRBD2 (7 bases). The CDR3 has 16 amino acids. The germline gives CDR1 SGHRS, CDR2 YFSETQ. The V end was cut by 0 bases, the J end by 2 bases, with 12 bases between. CDR3 sequence (DNA): TGCGCCAGCAGCTTGGAGGGGGGGCCCACCTACAATGAGCAGTTCTTC. This translates into CASSLEGGPTYNEQFF.

There are a few counts of this clonotype. CDR3 in DNA: TGCGCCAGCACCCGGGGGGGATACAGCACAGATACGCAGTATTTT. This codes for CASTRGGYSTDTQYF. The chain carries TRBV5-1 and TRBJ2-3; 8 bases agree with TRBD2. The CDR3 contains 15 residues. Per the germline V gene, CDR1 is SGHRS and CDR2 is YFSETQ. After removal of 6 bases from V and 0 bases from J, the junction contained 6 bases not matched to a gene. The complete variable domain, with remaining parts taken from reference TRBV5-1 and TRBJ2-3, reads KAGVTQTPRYLIKTRGQQVTLSCSPISGHRSVSWYQQTPGQGLQFLFEYFSETQRNKGNFPGRFSGRQFSNSRSEMNVSTLELGDSALYLCASTRGGYSTDTQYFGPGTRLTVL.

On this clonotype: An end of the junction differs from the germline gene, which may be a read error. The J gene is TRBJ2-4, the V gene TRBV7-7; D remains ambiguous. Near its end, the DNA agrees better with TRBJ2-7, so the J call may be wrong. The length of the CDR3 is 13 residues. In germline, CDR1 is SSHAT, CDR2 FNYEAQ (reference sequence). CDR3 sequence: CASSLAPAYEQYF. For the CDR3, the DNA is TGTGCTAGCAGCTTAGCCCCCGCCTACGAGCAGTACTTC.

This clonotype came up many times. This chain joins TRBV24-1 and TRBJ2-3, with a tentative D call TRBD2 (6 bases). V lost 6 bases and J lost 2, with 14 bases in between. The CDR3 loop spans 15 amino acids. Germline lookup yields CDR1 KGHDR and CDR2 SFDVKD. CDR3 region: CATSSSGRPTDTQYF. In DNA, the CDR3 is TGTGCCACCAGTTCCTCCGGGAGACCCACAGATACGCAGTATTTT.

The V gene is TRBV7-9, the J gene TRBJ2-5, with a weak D call TRBD2 (5 bases). The CDR3 sequence is 14 residues long. V dropped 4 bases and J dropped 5 bases, with 14 bases sitting between them. CDR1 and CDR2 (germline): SEHNR, FQNEAQ (reference sequence). The CDR3 nucleotides read TGTGCCAGCAGCTCGGCACTAGTCCTGGAGACCCAGTACTTC. This encodes CASSSALVLETQYF.

This clonotype turned up a few times. A much larger clone differs from this one at a single base, so this may be a read error. V usage is TRBV20-1 and J usage is TRBJ2-7, with TRBD2 matching 9 bases. The CDR3 is 14 amino acids. The trim removed 5 bases at V and 7 bases at J, leaving 12 bases unmatched. Germline CDR1 is DFQATT and CDR2 is SNEGSKA (reference sequence). The DNA for the CDR3 is TGCAGTGCTCCGGCGGGGACTAGCCAGCGGGAGCAGTACTTC. Translating gives CSAPAGTSQREQYF.

This clonotype has more than one count but fewer than ten. The gene calls are TRBV13 and TRBJ1-6; D may be TRBD1 (5 bases). Germline CDR1 is PRHDT and CDR2 is FYEKMQ (reference sequence). CDR3 length equals 14 residues. Trimming stripped 3 bases from V and 9 bases from J, with 12 bases between. This CDR3 reads CASSFGRGGSPLHF. CDR3 DNA sequence: TGTGCCAGCAGCTTCGGTCGCGGGGGTTCACCCCTCCACTTT. The variable domain in full, completed from reference TRBV13 and TRBJ1-6, reads AAGVIQSPRHLIKEKRETATLKCYPIPRHDTVYWYQQGPGQDPQFLISFYEKMQSDKGSIPDRFSAQQFSDYHSELNMSSLELGDSALYFCASSFGRGGSPLHFGNGTRLTVT.

The chain links TRBV12-3 or TRBV12-4 to TRBJ1-1; maybe TRBD1 (5 bases). The CDR3 extends over 15 amino acids. The V gene lost 2 bases and the J gene lost 3 bases, with 13 bases spanning the gap. The CDR3 nucleotides read TGTGCCAGCAGTTTAAGTCGAGGGGACTACACTGAAGCTTTCTTT. Amino acids: CASSLSRGDYTEAFF.

This clonotype has at least ten counts. The chain joins TRBV9 to TRBJ2-7; a weak D match, TRBD1 (6 bases). The CDR3 runs to 16 residues. Trimming stripped 0 bases from V and 7 bases from J, with 20 bases between. Per germline, CDR1 SGDLS and CDR2 YYNGEE. The CDR3 DNA sequence: TGTGCCAGCAGCGTAGAGGATGTTCCCTCGAGGGGGGAGCAGTACTTC. Its translation: CASSVEDVPSRGEQYF.

In its sample, this clonotype was seen a few times. This chain links TRBV5-1 with TRBJ2-1, with no clear D. Germline CDR1 is SGHRS and CDR2 is YFSETQ. The CDR3 runs 12 residues. The V gene lost 0 bases and the J gene lost 9 bases, with 7 bases spanning the gap. Here the CDR3 DNA reads TGCGCCAGCAGCTTGGGGTATCGTGAGCAGTTCTTC. Protein sequence: CASSLGYREQFF.

This clonotype has at least ten counts. The gene calls are TRBV10-3 and TRBJ2-7; 7 nucleotides align to TRBD2. Germline lookup yields CDR1 ENHRY and CDR2 SYGVKD. Trimming took 7 bases from V and 2 from J; bases not matched to a gene: 8. The CDR3 loop spans 14 amino acids. CDR3 nucleotide sequence: TGTGCCATCACGAGGGAGGGTGCTACCTACGAGCAGTACTTC. It codes for CAITREGATYEQYF.

This clonotype was seen ten or more times. The chain is built from TRBV9 and TRBJ2-1; D gene unclear. V gave up 2 bases and J gave up 9 bases, with 18 bases separating them. Per germline, CDR1 SGDLS and CDR2 YYNGEE. CDR3 length: 15 amino acids. CDR3 nucleotide sequence: TGTGCCAGCAGCGTCAGCTCCGATGGTGGTCGTGAGCAGTTCTTC. Its protein is CASSVSSDGGREQFF.

This clonotype was detected ten times or more. The genes are TRBV7-9 and TRBJ1-1; TRBD1 might be the D (5 bases). The CDR3 covers 15 residues. Trimming cost V 2 bases and J 0 bases, with 10 bases left between them. Germline CDR1 SEHNR, CDR2 FQNEAQ (reference sequence). For the CDR3, the DNA is TGTGCCAGCAGCTTACGGGCAGGGTTGAACACTGAAGCTTTCTTT. This codes for CASSLRAGLNTEAFF. Filled out from reference TRBV7-9 and TRBJ1-1, the complete variable domain reads DTGVSQNPRHKITKRGQNVTFRCDPISEHNRLYWYRQTLGQGPEFLTYFQNEAQLEKSRLLSDRFSAERPKGSFSTLEIQRTEQGDSAMYLCASSLRAGLNTEAFFGQGTRLTVV.

This chain joins TRBV27 and TRBJ2-1; D is perhaps TRBD1 (6 bases). The CDR3 is 13 amino acids. The germline V and J ends were trimmed by 7 bases and 2 bases, with 9 bases remaining between them. The germline CDR1 and CDR2 sequences are MNHEY and SMNVEV (reference sequence). The CDR3 region has the DNA TGTGCCAGCACGAAGGGGGCCTACAATGAGCAGTTCTTC. Its translation: CASTKGAYNEQFF.

This clonotype turned up a few times. V usage is TRBV24-1 and J usage is TRBJ2-1; D might be TRBD2 (6 bases). This CDR3 has 14 residues. Germline assignment: CDR1 KGHDR and CDR2 SFDVKD. The V and J ends lost 5 bases and 2 bases respectively, with 9 bases between them. The CDR3 spells CATSGRGTYNEQFF. The CDR3 coding sequence is TGTGCCACCAGTGGGCGCGGGACCTACAATGAGCAGTTCTTC.

The sample holds a few counts of this clonotype. CDR3 residues: CASSSGSSYEQYF. DNA for the CDR3: TGTGCCAGCAGTAGCGGGAGCTCCTACGAGCAGTACTTC. The chain combines TRBV28 with TRBJ2-7, with TRBD2 matching over 8 bases. CDR3 size: 13 residues. After removal of 5 bases from V and 0 bases from J, the junction contained 0 bases not matched to a gene. The germline V gene encodes CDR1 MDHEN and CDR2 SYDVKM. Looking up the rest from reference TRBV28 and TRBJ2-7 gives the full variable domain: DVKVTQSSRYLVKRTGEKVFLECVQDMDHENMFWYRQDPGLGLRLIYFSYDVKMKEKGDIPEGYSVSREKKERFSLILESASTNQTSMYLCASSSGSSYEQYFGPGTRLTVT.

Only one count was recorded for this clonotype. The rearrangement joins TRBV9 to TRBJ2-3; tentative D call: TRBD1 (5 bases). The germline CDR1 and CDR2 sequences are SGDLS and YYNGEE. V was clipped by 5 bases and J by 6 bases, with 10 bases between them. The CDR3 spans 12 residues. The CDR3 reads CASRERGDTQYF. The CDR3 nucleotides are TGTGCCAGCAGAGAAAGGGGTGATACGCAGTATTTT.

Ten or more counts support this clonotype. The rearrangement uses TRBV7-9 and TRBJ2-7; 12 bases fit TRBD2. The CDR3 runs 16 residues. V was clipped by 5 bases and J by 2 bases; unmatched bases: 7. CDR1 and CDR2 from the germline V gene are SEHNR and FQNEAQ (reference sequence). CDR3 in amino acids: CASSPPLAGGTYEQYF. CDR3 DNA: TGTGCCAGCAGCCCTCCTCTAGCGGGAGGGACCTACGAGCAGTACTTC.

This CDR3 is CASSLRAATNEKLFF. In DNA form, the CDR3 reads TGTGCCAGCAGCTTAAGGGCAGCAACTAATGAAAAACTGTTTTTT. V gene TRBV7-9 combines with J gene TRBJ1-4, with D unresolved. The ends were cut back, 2 bases at V and 0 bases at J, with 7 bases in the middle. CDR3 length: 15 amino acids. Germline values: CDR1 SEHNR, CDR2 FQNEAQ (reference sequence).

This clonotype was seen a few times. This chain joins TRBV25-1 and TRBJ1-6, with D maybe TRBD1 (5 bases). Germline loops: CDR1 MGHDK, CDR2 SYGVNS. V was clipped by 2 bases and J by 9 bases, with 8 bases between them. This CDR3 region has 13 residues. CDR3 region: CASSEIGGSPLHF. In DNA form, the CDR3 reads TGTGCCAGCAGTGAAATTGGGGGTTCACCCCTCCACTTT.

This rearrangement joins TRBV4-2 to TRBJ1-1, with a weak D call TRBD1 (5 bases). Trimming took off 0 bases at V and 4 bases at J, with 18 bases between the two ends. The germline CDR1 and CDR2 sequences are LGHNA and YNFKEQ. The CDR3 is 17 residues long. The CDR3 spells CASSQERGGGSSTEAFF. CDR3 DNA: TGTGCCAGCAGCCAAGAAAGGGGTGGGGGATCGAGCACTGAAGCTTTCTTT.

CDR3 nucleotides: TGTGCCAGCAGAGACAGGGCTTCCTACGAGCAGTACTTC. Protein sequence: CASRDRASYEQYF. This chain joins TRBV27 and TRBJ2-7, with 7 bases aligning to TRBD1. Germline V gives CDR1 MNHEY, CDR2 SMNVEV (reference sequence). V was clipped by 6 bases and J by 1 base; unmatched bases: 3. CDR3 length: 13 amino acids.

This clonotype was counted only a few times. This chain connects TRBV20-1 to TRBJ2-5; no reliable D call. V was clipped by 2 bases and J by 5 bases, with 9 bases between them. The CDR3 has 12 amino acids. Germline V lookup: CDR1 DFQATT, CDR2 SNEGSKA (reference sequence). The CDR3 protein is CSARSKIETQYF. CDR3 bases: TGCAGTGCTAGAAGTAAGATCGAGACCCAGTACTTC.

This clonotype was seen a handful of times. This clone may be a read error of a much larger clone one base away. This sequence joins TRBV12-5 and TRBJ1-2; D might be TRBD1 (6 bases). The germline gives CDR1 LGHNT, CDR2 FRNRAP. Trimming took off 8 bases at V and 4 bases at J, with 20 bases between the two ends. The CDR3 runs to 15 residues. The CDR3 is CASFTRDIRTYGYTF. CDR3 bases: TGTGCTAGTTTTACCCGGGACATTAGGACCTATGGCTACACCTTC.